The 24 T cell receptor beta chains below were found in one sample sequenced in a study of post-analysis software for immune sequencing data. Study-level points and caveats: Elevated frequency relative to controls characterized several TRBV segments in patients, TRBV5-6, TRBV5-1 and TRBV20-1 among them.

No cognate antigen is known for these TCRs. Unique molecular identifiers had been added to the TCR beta cDNA libraries. TCRdb re-derived calls from the PCR reads in MiXCR, one entry per CDR3 protein. The table shows about 820,000 distinct CDR3 sequences, with around 50% occurring only once. The sequenced sample consisted of blood. These TCRs come from a girl aged 10-17 years with multiple sclerosis.

The V gene is TRBV9, the J gene TRBJ2-3; no firm D call. Germline V gene lookup returns CDR1 SGDLS and CDR2 YYNGEE. V dropped 3 bases and J dropped 1 base, with 9 bases sitting between them. The CDR3 runs to 14 residues. CDR3 region: CASSADYRTDTQYF. The DNA of the CDR3 is TGTGCCAGCAGCGCCGATTATCGCACAGATACGCAGTATTTT.

The chain combines TRBV20-1 with TRBJ2-1, with TRBD1 identical over 11 bases. From germline, CDR1 is DFQATT and CDR2 SNEGSKA (reference sequence). The CDR3 spans 15 residues. V was clipped by 1 base and J by 6 bases; unmatched bases: 5. Here the CDR3 DNA reads TGCAGTGCTAGAGCCGGGACAGGGGGTATCAATGAGCAGTTCTTC. Translation gives CSARAGTGGINEQFF.

This clonotype was observed a handful of times. The V and J genes are TRBV20-1 and TRBJ1-1; 7 bases fit TRBD1. Trimming at V came to 6 bases and at J to 0 bases, leaving 4 bases not matched to a gene. The CDR3 is 13 residues long. Per germline, CDR1 DFQATT and CDR2 SNEGSKA (reference sequence). This CDR3 is CSALGQMNTEAFF. In DNA form, the CDR3 reads TGCAGTGCCCTGGGACAGATGAACACTGAAGCTTTCTTT.

This clonotype was seen a handful of times. The chain recombines TRBV20-1 with TRBJ1-1; D is uncertain. V gave up 2 bases and J gave up 5 bases, with 6 bases separating them. CDR1 and CDR2 (germline): DFQATT, SNEGSKA (reference sequence). The CDR3 loop spans 11 amino acids. The CDR3 protein is CSARTGTEAFF. In nucleotides, the CDR3 is TGCAGTGCTAGAACGGGTACTGAAGCTTTCTTT.

V gene TRBV5-6 combines with J gene TRBJ2-6, with D tentatively TRBD2 (5 bases). Looked up from germline, CDR1 is SGHDT and CDR2 is YYEEEE. V lost 2 bases to trimming and J lost 0 bases, with 12 bases between them. The CDR3 runs 17 residues. CDR3 nucleotide sequence: TGTGCCAGCAGCTTCGGGGTCTTGGGCTCTGGGGCCAACGTCCTGACTTTC. This codes for CASSFGVLGSGANVLTF.

This sequence joins TRBV28 and TRBJ2-1; TRBD2 might be the D (6 bases). This CDR3 is 17 amino acids long. The V end was cut by 7 bases, the J end by 4 bases, with 23 bases between. The germline CDR1 and CDR2 sequences are MDHEN and SYDVKM. The CDR3 loop is CASTLLPDTGVYNEQFF. DNA of the CDR3: TGTGCCAGCACCCTCCTACCCGACACGGGGGTGTACAATGAGCAGTTCTTC.

The chain couples TRBV6-1 to TRBJ2-3, with 7 nucleotides matching TRBD2. With V trimmed by 7 bases and J by 0 bases, 7 bases remained unmatched. The germline V gene encodes CDR1 MNHNS and CDR2 SASEGT. The CDR3 runs to 15 residues. The chain's CDR3 is CASTSGMTSTDTQYF. The CDR3 DNA reads TGTGCCAGCACTAGCGGAATGACTAGCACAGATACGCAGTATTTT.

The genes are TRBV11-1 and TRBJ2-1, with TRBD1 identical over 9 bases. Trimming at V came to 1 base and at J to 7 bases, leaving 8 bases not matched to a gene. Looked up from germline, CDR1 is SGHAT and CDR2 is FQDESV (reference sequence). The CDR3 is 16 amino acids. CDR3 residues: CASSLGTGTGWNEQFF. The CDR3 nucleotides are TGTGCCAGCAGCTTAGGTACCGGGACAGGGTGGAATGAGCAGTTCTTC.

The rearrangement links TRBV2 to TRBJ2-3, with 10 bases that match TRBD2. V was pared by 5 bases and J by 4 bases, with 3 bases of the junction left unmatched. CDR1 is SNHLY and CDR2 is FYNNEI in the germline V gene. The CDR3 contains 14 residues. CDR3 amino acids: CASSKLAGADTQYF. DNA for the CDR3: TGTGCCAGCAGTAAGCTAGCGGGGGCAGATACGCAGTATTTT.

The rearrangement joins TRBV5-1 to TRBJ2-5, with D possibly matching TRBD2 (5 bases). This CDR3 has 14 amino acids. Germline CDR1 SGHRS, CDR2 YFSETQ. Trimming took off 5 bases at V and 13 bases at J, with 24 bases between the two ends. Written as DNA, the CDR3 is TGCGCCAGCAGAATAGGTACAGTCGACTGGGAGCGGTACTTC. This translates into CASRIGTVDWERYF.

The chain combines TRBV20-1 with TRBJ2-5; D is unclear. CDR1 is DFQATT and CDR2 is SNEGSKA in the germline V gene (reference sequence). Trimming pared 3 bases from V and 5 bases from J, leaving 13 bases between. This CDR3 comprises 13 residues. The DNA of the CDR3 is TGCAGTGCTAGTGGCGAGACCCGGGAGACCCAGTACTTC. It is translated as CSASGETRETQYF.

This chain uses TRBV7-9 with TRBJ2-7; the D call may be TRBD1 or TRBD2 (5 bases each). The CDR3 totals 17 residues. In germline, CDR1 is SEHNR, CDR2 FQNEAQ (reference sequence). V was trimmed by 6 bases and J by 2 bases, leaving 23 bases between them. The CDR3, as DNA: TGTGCCAGCAGTCTAACGGGACGGACGGGCCCGACCTACGAGCAGTACTTC. Translating gives CASSLTGRTGPTYEQYF. Full variable domain (rest looked up from reference TRBV7-9 and TRBJ2-7): DTGVSQNPRHKITKRGQNVTFRCDPISEHNRLYWYRQTLGQGPEFLTYFQNEAQLEKSRLLSDRFSAERPKGSFSTLEIQRTEQGDSAMYLCASSLTGRTGPTYEQYFGPGTRLTVT.

The table lists this clonotype with a count of one. The chain couples TRBV29-1 to TRBJ2-3; 9 bases agree with TRBD2. The ends lost 0 bases at V and 6 bases at J; junction bases unmatched: 19. The CDR3 is made up of 19 amino acids. Per germline, CDR1 SQVTM and CDR2 ANQGSEA. CDR3 protein: CSVEDLQGPGGGARDTQYF. The CDR3 DNA sequence: TGCAGCGTTGAAGATCTTCAGGGCCCTGGCGGGGGGGCCAGGGATACGCAGTATTTT.

V is TRBV29-1 and J is TRBJ2-6; no reliable D call. Germline CDR1 SQVTM, CDR2 ANQGSEA. Trimming left V 4 bases short and J 2 bases short, with 9 bases between. CDR3 length equals 14 residues. CDR3 sequence reads: CSVGERAGANVLTF. In DNA, the CDR3 is TGCAGCGTTGGTGAAAGAGCTGGGGCCAACGTCCTGACTTTC.

This clonotype was counted between two and nine times. The J gene is TRBJ2-7, the V gene TRBV6-6; no reliable D call. The CDR3 spans 15 residues. V dropped 6 bases and J dropped 0 bases, with 15 bases sitting between them. Germline V gene lookup returns CDR1 MNHNY and CDR2 SVGAGI (reference sequence). As DNA, the CDR3 is TGTGCCAGCAGCGACTCCCGGATAAGCTCCTACGAGCAGTACTTC. Translating gives CASSDSRISSYEQYF.

For this clonotype: This could be a read error, since a much larger clone is one nucleotide away. The J gene is TRBJ2-4, the V gene TRBV9, with 9 bases matching TRBD2. The J call may be mistaken, given a closer DNA end match to TRBJ2-7. Germline loops: CDR1 SGDLS, CDR2 YYNGEE. CDR3 length: 16 residues. The DNA of the CDR3 is TGTGCCTGCAGCGACACCGGGACTAGCCCTACCTACGAGCAGTACTTC. Protein product: CACSDTGTSPTYEQYF.

The chain carries TRBV2 and TRBJ2-1; possibly TRBD1 for D (5 bases). The germline V gene encodes CDR1 SNHLY and CDR2 FYNNEI. Trimming took 6 bases from V and 4 from J, leaving 10 bases between them. The CDR3 runs to 13 residues. CDR3 DNA sequence: TGTGCCAGCAGAGACAGCGTTTACAATGAGCAGTTCTTC. Its protein is CASRDSVYNEQFF.

Only a few counts were recorded for this clonotype. This chain links TRBV12-3 or TRBV12-4 with TRBJ2-5, with TRBD1 matching over 9 bases. CDR3 length equals 14 residues. J lost 4 bases, V lost 5 bases, and 5 bases had no gene match. CDR3 nucleotides: TGTGCCAGCAGTACCGGGACAGGGACAGAGACCCAGTACTTC. Translating it yields CASSTGTGTETQYF.

This clonotype was recorded a few times. V usage is TRBV10-2 and J usage is TRBJ2-3; possible D gene TRBD2, 5 bases. From germline, CDR1 is WSHSY and CDR2 SAAADI. V was shortened by 6 bases and J by 6 bases, with 13 bases between the two germline ends. The CDR3 sequence is 13 residues long. CDR3 bases: TGCGCCAGCAGAACGGGGTCTTGGGATACGCAGTATTTT. Protein sequence: CASRTGSWDTQYF.

This clonotype was observed a few times. The CDR3 nucleotides are TGCGCCAGCACCGAGACAGGGTCTTATGAGCAGTTCTTC. As protein: CASTETGSYEQFF. The V and J genes are TRBV5-1 and TRBJ2-1, with 7 bases identical to TRBD1. CDR1 SGHRS and CDR2 YFSETQ come from the germline V gene. The J segment lost 8 bases and the V segment lost 6 bases, leaving 8 bases of the junction unmatched. The length of the CDR3 is 13 residues.

The chain employs TRBV7-8 and TRBJ1-2, with D perhaps TRBD1 (5 bases). CDR1 SGHVS and CDR2 FQNEAQ come from the germline V gene. V gave up 3 bases and J gave up 4 bases, with 15 bases separating them. This CDR3 spans 15 amino acids. The CDR3 reads CASSFGGAPGYGYTF. The CDR3 bases are TGTGCCAGCAGCTTCGGGGGAGCTCCTGGCTATGGCTACACCTTC.

This clonotype was counted a single time. The chain joins TRBV7-2 to TRBJ2-1; a possible D gene is TRBD2 (5 bases). The V and J ends lost 6 bases and 9 bases respectively, with 9 bases between them. CDR3 length equals 11 residues. CDR1 and CDR2 from the germline V gene are SGHTA and FQGNSA. CDR3 sequence reads: CASRLVGEQFF. CDR3 nucleotide sequence: TGTGCCAGCAGACTAGTAGGTGAGCAGTTCTTC.

This clonotype was observed a handful of times. The genes are TRBV12-3 or TRBV12-4 and TRBJ1-5, with 7 bases aligning to TRBD1. The J segment lost 6 bases and the V segment lost 5 bases, leaving 4 bases of the junction unmatched. The CDR3 spans 13 residues. Here the CDR3 reads CASSTQGVQPQHF. The CDR3 nucleotides are TGTGCCAGCAGTACTCAGGGGGTTCAGCCCCAGCATTTT.

The sample holds one count of this clonotype. The V call is TRBV15, the J call TRBJ2-3; no definite D call. Trimming took 1 base from V and 0 from J, leaving 8 bases between them. CDR3 length: 15 amino acids. Germline V CDR1 and CDR2: LNHNV, YYDKDF (reference sequence). The CDR3 DNA reads TGTGCCACCAGCAGAGGGTCTCCGAGCACAGATACGCAGTATTTT. Protein: CATSRGSPSTDTQYF.